This paragraph covers one TCR beta chain sequence. Its antigen is currently unknown. This sample is drawn from a study of cytomegalovirus exposure and HLA in healthy donors. Study-level points and caveats: Sequencing likely produced, as an artifact, a cluster of highly shared sequence variants.

PCR was performed using 60 Vbeta and 13 Jbeta primers. The table came from immunoSEQ multiplex PCR; TCRdb's copy has only in-frame clones and leaves some out. The table records 90,000 to 150,000 clones, about three fifths of them present only once. The TCR comes from a man in his forties in good health and CMV-seropositive. The sequencing input was PBMCs.

The CDR3 protein is CASITDGYTGELFF. The CDR3 region has the DNA TGTGCCAGCATAACCGACGGGTACACCGGGGAGCTGTTTTTT. This rearrangement joins TRBV7-2 to TRBJ2-2; no definite D call. CDR3 length: 14 amino acids. Germline CDR1 reads SGHTA; CDR2 reads FQGNSA. V was clipped by 7 bases and J by 3 bases, with 12 bases between them. Full variable domain (missing parts from reference TRBV7-2 and TRBJ2-2): GAGVSQSPSNKVTEKGKDVELRCDPISGHTALYWYRQSLGQGLEFLIYFQGNSAPDKSGLPSDRFSAERTGGSVSTLTIQRTQQEDSAVYLCASITDGYTGELFFGEGSRLTVL.